A single sample gave rise to the 20 T cell receptor beta chains below, sequenced in a study of T cell repertoires and HLA-DP antigens. Libraries were prepared by immunoSEQ multiplex PCR; TCRdb keeps only in-frame clonotypes and omits some of them. Of about 120,000 clones listed, 90% to 95% are singletons. Their specific antigens are unknown. Specimen: CD4+ T cells from PBMCs. The receptors stem from a woman aged 18-30 years in good health and CMV-seronegative.

The chain recombines TRBV28 with TRBJ1-6, with 9 bases aligning to TRBD1. This CDR3 contains 17 residues. The germline CDR1 and CDR2 sequences are MDHEN and SYDVKM. The junction had 9 bases not matched to a gene; V was cut back by 6 bases and J by 3 bases. CDR3 sequence: CASSWFRDRVYNSPLHF. The DNA for the CDR3 is TGTGCCAGCAGCTGGTTCCGGGACAGGGTCTATAATTCACCCCTCCACTTT. The full variable domain, in which reference TRBV28 and TRBJ1-6 provide the parts outside the CDR3, is DVKVTQSSRYLVKRTGEKVFLECVQDMDHENMFWYRQDPGLGLRLIYFSYDVKMKEKGDIPEGYSVSREKKERFSLILESASTNQTSMYLCASSWFRDRVYNSPLHFGNGTRLTVT.

The chain has TRBV10-3 and TRBJ2-1; no firm D call. The CDR3 extends over 13 amino acids. CDR1 and CDR2 from the germline V gene are ENHRY and SYGVKD. Trimming left V 0 bases short and J 3 bases short, with 3 bases between. CDR3 loop: CAISESGYNEQFF. The CDR3 nucleotides are TGTGCCATCAGTGAGTCGGGCTACAATGAGCAGTTCTTC.

The genes are TRBV19 and TRBJ1-1, with 9 bases that match TRBD1. With V trimmed by 5 bases and J by 2 bases, 9 bases remained unmatched. The CDR3 is 16 residues long. The germline V gene encodes CDR1 LNHDA and CDR2 SQIVND (reference sequence). The CDR3 DNA sequence: TGTGCCAGTAGTCCCTCTCCGGGACAGGGTAACACTGAAGCTTTCTTT. This sequence encodes CASSPSPGQGNTEAFF. The entire variable domain, with the rest obtained from reference TRBV19 and TRBJ1-1, is as follows: DGGITQSPKYLFRKEGQNVTLSCEQNLNHDAMYWYRQDPGQGLRLIYYSQIVNDFQKGDIAEGYSVSREKKESFPLTVTSAQKNPTAFYLCASSPSPGQGNTEAFFGQGTRLTVV.

V and J are TRBV9 and TRBJ2-3; no definite D call. In germline, CDR1 is SGDLS, CDR2 YYNGEE. The CDR3 contains 11 residues. The V end was cut by 4 bases, the J end by 4 bases, with 4 bases between. CDR3 nucleotides: TGTGCCAGCAGCTCCCCAGATACGCAGTATTTT. It is translated as CASSSPDTQYF.

This clone was counted a single time. CDR3 sequence: CATWTSGPSYNEQFF. The CDR3 nucleotides read TGTGCCACCTGGACTAGCGGGCCTTCCTACAATGAGCAGTTCTTC. The chain uses TRBV28 and TRBJ2-1; 11 bases are shared with TRBD2. V was clipped by 10 bases and J by 1 base; unmatched bases: 6. This CDR3 spans 15 amino acids. Per germline, CDR1 MDHEN and CDR2 SYDVKM.

V gene TRBV7-6 combines with J gene TRBJ1-3; D is ambiguous. The CDR3 runs 14 residues. V was cut by 5 bases and J by 4 bases, with 12 bases left in between. From germline, CDR1 is SGHVS and CDR2 FNYEAQ. CDR3 bases: TGTGCCAGCAGCCCGATCGGTCCCGGAAACACCATATATTTT. This encodes CASSPIGPGNTIYF.

This sequence joins TRBV19 and TRBJ1-3, with 10 bases that match TRBD1. The CDR3 length is 14 residues. CDR1 and CDR2 from the germline V gene are LNHDA and SQIVND (reference sequence). J lost 3 bases, V lost 10 bases, and 6 bases had no gene match. In nucleotides, the CDR3 is TGTGCCACCCAGGACAGGGGGAATGGAAACACCATATATTTT. It translates to CATQDRGNGNTIYF.

The genes are TRBV5-8 and TRBJ1-5; D uncertain. The CDR3 loop spans 15 amino acids. The V and J ends lost 0 bases and 0 bases respectively, with 7 bases between them. Germline V gives CDR1 SGHTS, CDR2 YDEGEE. The CDR3 nucleotides are TGTGCCAGCAGCTTGGGTTCCTATAGCAATCAGCCCCAGCATTTT. Its protein is CASSLGSYSNQPQHF.

A word on this clone: Germline and junction disagree at one end, which may indicate a read error. This sample includes further DNA sequences coding for the same CDR3. The V call is TRBV7-3, the J call TRBJ2-1, with D uncertain. The CDR3 is made up of 16 amino acids. Germline assignment: CDR1 SGHTA and CDR2 FQGTGA. CDR3 bases: TGCGCCAGCAGCTTAATGGAGTTAAAGGGAATCAATGAGCAGTTCTTC. Translated: CASSLMELKGINEQFF.

The gene calls are TRBV28 and TRBJ1-5; a weak D match, TRBD1 (5 bases). V lost 4 bases and J 8 bases, leaving 12 bases between the germline ends. CDR3 size: 13 residues. CDR1 is MDHEN and CDR2 is SYDVKM in the germline V gene. The CDR3 spells CASSWGRGEPQHF. Here the CDR3 DNA reads TGTGCCAGCAGTTGGGGACGTGGGGAGCCCCAGCATTTT.

The chain carries TRBV28 and TRBJ2-7; D remains unclear. The V end lost 5 bases, the J end lost 3 bases, and 14 bases lay between the germline ends. Looked up from germline, CDR1 is MDHEN and CDR2 is SYDVKM. The CDR3 is made up of 14 amino acids. CDR3 in amino acids: CASSLLGGGYEQYV. CDR3 DNA: TGTGCCAGCAGTCTGCTGGGTGGTGGCTACGAGCAGTACGTC.

The count of this clone is one. The chain combines TRBV7-2 with TRBJ1-2, with D hard to call. Germline lookup yields CDR1 SGHTA and CDR2 FQGNSA. The CDR3 is 15 residues long. The V gene lost 2 bases and the J gene lost 4 bases, with 14 bases spanning the gap. The CDR3 DNA follows: TGTGCCAGCAGCTTATCCCCGGCGAGTTCCTATGGCTACACCTTC. Encoded protein: CASSLSPASSYGYTF.

This clone has only one observation. The chain carries TRBV15 and TRBJ1-2; 9 bases fit TRBD1. The CDR3 spans 14 residues. Germline trimming cut 1 base from V and 7 bases from J; bases unmatched to any gene: 4. Looked up from germline, CDR1 is LNHNV and CDR2 is YYDKDF (reference sequence). CDR3: CATSRVTGGSGYTF. Here the CDR3 DNA reads TGTGCCACCAGCAGAGTGACAGGGGGTAGTGGCTACACCTTC.

The chain joins TRBV7-3 to TRBJ2-2; D perhaps matches TRBD1 (5 bases). This CDR3 has 13 amino acids. Germline assignment: CDR1 SGHTA and CDR2 FQGTGA. Trimming removed 2 bases from V and 7 bases from J, with 8 bases in between. CDR3 residues: CASSLFRDGELFF. The CDR3 DNA sequence: TGTGCCAGCAGCTTATTCAGGGACGGGGAGCTGTTTTTT. The whole variable domain, remainder taken from reference TRBV7-3 and TRBJ2-2, is GAGVSQTPSNKVTEKGKYVELRCDPISGHTALYWYRQSLGQGPEFLIYFQGTGAADDSGLPNDRFFAVRPEGSVSTLKIQRTERGDSAVYLCASSLFRDGELFFGEGSRLTVL.

The chain carries TRBV27 and TRBJ2-7; TRBD2 aligns across 8 bases. Germline loops: CDR1 MNHEY, CDR2 SMNVEV (reference sequence). This CDR3 contains 16 residues. With V trimmed by 3 bases and J by 2 bases, 9 bases remained unmatched. This chain's CDR3 is CASSFSYELAAYEQYF. As DNA, the CDR3 is TGTGCCAGCAGTTTTAGTTATGAACTAGCGGCCTACGAGCAGTACTTC.

CDR3 loop: CASSEGQANTGELFF. CDR3 DNA sequence: TGTGCCAGCAGCGAGGGACAGGCGAACACCGGGGAGCTGTTTTTT. The genes are TRBV9 and TRBJ2-2; TRBD1 matches at 8 bases. V gave up 3 bases and J gave up 0 bases; unmatched junction bases: 1. The CDR3 loop spans 15 amino acids. Germline V CDR1 and CDR2: SGDLS, YYNGEE. Based on the CDR3 plus reference TRBV9 and TRBJ2-2, the full variable domain is DSGVTQTPKHLITATGQRVTLRCSPRSGDLSVYWYQQSLDQGLQFLIQYYNGEERAKGNILERFSAQQFPDLHSELNLSSLELGDSALYFCASSEGQANTGELFFGEGSRLTVL.

This sequence joins TRBV28 and TRBJ2-7; perhaps TRBD2 as D (6 bases). The CDR3 spans 16 residues. Germline V gene data show CDR1 as MDHEN and CDR2 as SYDVKM. The V gene lost 0 bases and the J gene lost 6 bases, with 18 bases spanning the gap. CDR3 DNA sequence: TGTGCCAGCAGTTTATGGATTGGTAGCGGCGTAGGCGAGCAGTACTTC. Amino acids: CASSLWIGSGVGEQYF.

This sequence joins TRBV11-3 and TRBJ2-3; TRBD1 matches at 9 bases. Germline CDR1 and CDR2: SGHNT and YENEEA. J was trimmed by 2 bases and V by 5 bases; bases with no gene match: 11. This CDR3 has 17 amino acids. The CDR3 nucleotides read TGTGCCAGCAGCCCCGGGACAGGGAATGGGCTCACAGATACGCAGTATTTT. This gives the protein CASSPGTGNGLTDTQYF.

CDR3 loop: CASSSQGRSGANVLTF. In nucleotides, the CDR3 is TGTGCCAGCAGTTCCCAGGGTCGCTCTGGGGCCAACGTCCTGACTTTC. The rearrangement uses TRBV2 and TRBJ2-6, with D perhaps TRBD1 (5 bases). With 5 bases removed from V and 0 bases from J, the gap between germline ends came to 11 bases. CDR3 size: 16 residues. Germline V gene data show CDR1 as SNHLY and CDR2 as FYNNEI.

This chain uses TRBV7-2 with TRBJ1-2; 7 nucleotides align to TRBD1. The V and J ends lost 0 bases and 1 base, in that order; junction bases with no gene match: 2. CDR1 and CDR2 from the germline V gene are SGHTA and FQGNSA. This CDR3 comprises 15 residues. CDR3 coding DNA: TGTGCCAGCAGCTTAGCTCGACAGGGTAACTATGGCTACACCTTC. Encoded protein: CASSLARQGNYGYTF.